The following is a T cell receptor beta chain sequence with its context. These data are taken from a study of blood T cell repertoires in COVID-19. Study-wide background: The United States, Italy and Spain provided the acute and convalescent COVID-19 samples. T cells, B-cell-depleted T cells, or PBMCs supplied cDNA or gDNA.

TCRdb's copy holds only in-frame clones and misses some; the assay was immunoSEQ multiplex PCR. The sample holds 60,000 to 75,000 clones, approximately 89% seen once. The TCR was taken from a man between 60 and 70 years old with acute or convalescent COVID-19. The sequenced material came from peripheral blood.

CDR3 region: CASSSTGTGASNYGYTF. CDR3 sequence (DNA): TGTGCCAGCAGCTCGACCGGGACAGGCGCTTCCAACTATGGCTACACCTTC. The J gene is TRBJ1-2, the V gene TRBV7-2; 8 positions match TRBD1. J was trimmed by 2 bases and V by 4 bases; bases with no gene match: 12. Per germline, CDR1 SGHTA and CDR2 FQGNSA. There are 17 residues in the CDR3.